Sequencing of this TCR beta chain was carried out in a study of CD8+CD57+ T cells in acquired aplastic anemia. As for the study in general: Each DNA sample taken from sorted CD4+ and CD8+ cells came to roughly 3.5 ug on average. Whole-study results and caveats: Between patients and controls, CD8+ Simpson's diversity did not vary significantly.

Profiling of TCR beta VDJ combinations and CDR3 sequences used genomic DNA as template. TCRdb independently ran MiXCR on the reads; one entry per CDR3 protein. The sample contains about 270,000 distinct CDR3 sequences, less than 85% of which appear only once. An expansion of CD8+CD57+ cells by flow cytometry had been shown in patients chosen for sequencing. The diagnosis in all patients was severe acquired aplastic anemia. Per the germline V gene, CDR1 is SEHNR and CDR2 is FQNEAQ (reference sequence). J was trimmed by 12 bases and V by 3 bases; bases with no gene match: 15. CDR3 length equals 16 residues. Comments on this clonotype: Its antigen is not identified.

The rearrangement joins TRBV7-9 to TRBJ2-1; 9 bases are a match to TRBD1. This clonotype was obtained from a human donor with aplastic anemia. Sequences were obtained from sorted CD4+, CD8+, or CD8+CD57+ T cells (not recorded which) from PBMCs. DNA of the CDR3: TGTGCCAGCAGCTTCGAGACAGGGGGGCACAGCGATACGCAGTTCTTC. As protein: CASSFETGGHSDTQFF.